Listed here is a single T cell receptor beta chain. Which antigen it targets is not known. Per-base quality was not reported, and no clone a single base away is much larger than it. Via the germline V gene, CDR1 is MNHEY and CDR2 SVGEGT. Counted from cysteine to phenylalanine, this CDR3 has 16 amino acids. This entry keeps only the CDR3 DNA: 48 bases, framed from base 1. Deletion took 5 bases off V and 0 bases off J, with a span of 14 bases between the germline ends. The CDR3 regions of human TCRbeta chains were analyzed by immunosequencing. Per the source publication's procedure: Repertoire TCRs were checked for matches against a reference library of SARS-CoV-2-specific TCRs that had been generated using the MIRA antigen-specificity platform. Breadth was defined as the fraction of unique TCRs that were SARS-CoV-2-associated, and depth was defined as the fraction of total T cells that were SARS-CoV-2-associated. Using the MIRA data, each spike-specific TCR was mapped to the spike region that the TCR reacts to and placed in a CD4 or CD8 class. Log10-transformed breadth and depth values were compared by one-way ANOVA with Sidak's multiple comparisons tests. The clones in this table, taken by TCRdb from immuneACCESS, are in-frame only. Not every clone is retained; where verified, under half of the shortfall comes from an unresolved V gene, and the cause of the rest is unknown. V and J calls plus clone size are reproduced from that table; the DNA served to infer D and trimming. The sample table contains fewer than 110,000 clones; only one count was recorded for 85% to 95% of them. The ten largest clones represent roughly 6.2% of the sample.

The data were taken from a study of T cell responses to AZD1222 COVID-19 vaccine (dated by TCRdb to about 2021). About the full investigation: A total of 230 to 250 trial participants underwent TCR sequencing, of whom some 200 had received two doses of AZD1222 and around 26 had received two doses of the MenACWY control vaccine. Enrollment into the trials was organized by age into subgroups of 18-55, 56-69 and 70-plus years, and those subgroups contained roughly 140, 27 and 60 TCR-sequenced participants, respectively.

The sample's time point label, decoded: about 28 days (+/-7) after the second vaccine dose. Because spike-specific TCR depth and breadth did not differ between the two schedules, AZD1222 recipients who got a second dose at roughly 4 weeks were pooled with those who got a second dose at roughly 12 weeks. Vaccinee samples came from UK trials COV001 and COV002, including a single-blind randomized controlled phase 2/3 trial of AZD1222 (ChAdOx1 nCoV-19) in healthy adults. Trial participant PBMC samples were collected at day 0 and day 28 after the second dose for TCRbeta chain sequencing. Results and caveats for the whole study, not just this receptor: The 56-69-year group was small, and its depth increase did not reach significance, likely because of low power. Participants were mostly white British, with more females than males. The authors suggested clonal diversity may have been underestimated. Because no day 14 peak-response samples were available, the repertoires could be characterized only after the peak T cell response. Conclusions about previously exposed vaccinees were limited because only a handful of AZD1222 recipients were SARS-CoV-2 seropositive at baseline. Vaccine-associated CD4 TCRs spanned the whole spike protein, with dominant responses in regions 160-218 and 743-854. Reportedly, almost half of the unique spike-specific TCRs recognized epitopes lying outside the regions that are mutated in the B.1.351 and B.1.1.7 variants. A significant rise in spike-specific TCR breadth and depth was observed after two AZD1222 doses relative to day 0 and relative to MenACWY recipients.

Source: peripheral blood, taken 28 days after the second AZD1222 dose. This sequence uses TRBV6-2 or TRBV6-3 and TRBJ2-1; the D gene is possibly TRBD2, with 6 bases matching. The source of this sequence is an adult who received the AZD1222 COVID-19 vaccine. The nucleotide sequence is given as TGTGCCAGCAGTCCCACGGGGAGGAGCTCCTACAATGAGCAGTTCTTC. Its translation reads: CASSPTGRSSYNEQFF.